The 14 T cell receptor beta chains below were found in one sample sequenced in a study of blood T cell repertoires in COVID-19. This table comes from immunoSEQ multiplex PCR, and its TCRdb copy is limited to in-frame clones, with some not included. Here the sample spans 430,000 or so clones, around nine tenths being singletons. The sequencing input was PBMCs or T cells enriched from blood (not recorded which). All receptors derive from a woman under 30 who had been exposed to COVID-19.

The chain links TRBV5-1 to TRBJ2-7; D remains ambiguous. V lost 2 bases to trimming and J lost 3 bases, with 6 bases between them. Germline CDR1 SGHRS, CDR2 YFSETQ. The CDR3 covers 12 residues. The CDR3 DNA is TGCGCCAGCAGCTTCCCCGGCTACGAGCAGTACTTC. Amino acid sequence: CASSFPGYEQYF. The variable domain in full, completed from reference TRBV5-1 and TRBJ2-7, reads KAGVTQTPRYLIKTRGQQVTLSCSPISGHRSVSWYQQTPGQGLQFLFEYFSETQRNKGNFPGRFSGRQFSNSRSEMNVSTLELGDSALYLCASSFPGYEQYFGPGTRLTVT.

The V and J genes are TRBV19 and TRBJ1-5; unclear D gene. V was clipped by 4 bases and J by 4 bases, with 11 bases between them. Germline V lookup: CDR1 LNHDA, CDR2 SQIVND (reference sequence). The CDR3 extends over 14 amino acids. CDR3 DNA sequence: TGTGCCAGTAGTACACCTCAGGTTAATCAGCCCCAGCATTTT. This gives the protein CASSTPQVNQPQHF.

This clone was seen just once. V gene TRBV7-2 combines with J gene TRBJ2-5; 10 bases agree with TRBD2. The CDR3 spans 15 residues. The germline V gene encodes CDR1 SGHTA and CDR2 FQGNSA. V trimming: 4 bases; J trimming: 5 bases; junction bases outside the gene matches: 7. The CDR3 DNA is TGTGCCAGCAGCTCCGGGACTAGCGTCATTGAGACCCAGTACTTC. Amino acids: CASSSGTSVIETQYF.

This clone occurred once. The chain recombines TRBV29-1 with TRBJ2-7; 10 bases line up with TRBD1. Germline CDR1 SQVTM, CDR2 ANQGSEA. This CDR3 has 13 residues. After removal of 4 bases from V and 6 bases from J, the junction contained 6 bases not matched to a gene. This CDR3 is CSVGGQGVSEQYF. The CDR3 DNA follows: TGCAGCGTTGGCGGACAGGGGGTAAGCGAGCAGTACTTC.

The V and J genes are TRBV7-9 and TRBJ2-2; tentatively, D is TRBD2 (5 bases). This CDR3 spans 18 amino acids. V gave up 7 bases and J gave up 2 bases, with 23 bases separating them. Germline V gene data show CDR1 as SEHNR and CDR2 as FQNEAQ (reference sequence). The CDR3 here is CASNLGTSPGFNTGELFF. As DNA, the CDR3 is TGTGCCAGCAACCTCGGTACTAGTCCCGGGTTTAACACCGGGGAGCTGTTTTTT.

The rearrangement uses TRBV6-5 and TRBJ2-7; 12 bases fit TRBD2. Looked up from germline, CDR1 is MNHEY and CDR2 is SVGAGI. After removal of 9 bases from V and 4 bases from J, the junction contained 4 bases not matched to a gene. The length of the CDR3 is 13 residues. The CDR3 loop reads CASSGTSGYEQYF. The CDR3, as DNA: TGTGCCAGTTCCGGGACTAGCGGGTACGAGCAGTACTTC.

The chain uses TRBV6-1 and TRBJ2-3; 7 bases map to TRBD1. The germline CDR1 and CDR2 sequences are MNHNS and SASEGT. The CDR3 runs 14 residues. J gave up 7 bases and V 0 bases, and 4 bases lay outside the gene matches. This CDR3 is CASSEARGQYTQYF. The CDR3 coding sequence is TGTGCCAGCAGTGAAGCCCGGGGACAGTATACGCAGTATTTT.

J is TRBJ2-7 and V is TRBV24-1, with 11 bases aligning to TRBD2. Unmatched junction bases numbered 6, after V lost 3 bases and J lost 3 bases. There are 16 residues in the CDR3. Germline V gene sequence: CDR1 KGHDR, CDR2 SFDVKD. The CDR3 region has the DNA TGTGCCACCAGTGATCTTGGCACTAGCGGGAGCTACGAGCAGTACTTC. Amino acids: CATSDLGTSGSYEQYF.

This clone turned up a few times. The chain carries TRBV5-5 and TRBJ2-1; 12 positions agree with TRBD2. The CDR3 extends over 17 amino acids. V shed 2 bases, J shed 6 bases, and the junction held 9 bases outside the gene matches. Germline V lookup: CDR1 SGHKS, CDR2 YYEKEE (reference sequence). The CDR3 DNA is TGTGCCAGCAGCTTAGGGACTAGCGGGTTTAGGATCAATGAGCAGTTCTTC. It codes for CASSLGTSGFRINEQFF.

The chain joins TRBV27 to TRBJ2-3, with 7 bases matching TRBD1. With 8 bases clipped from V and 1 base from J, the junction kept 6 bases outside the gene matches. CDR1 is MNHEY, CDR2 SMNVEV, per germline (reference sequence). This CDR3 has 14 amino acids. The CDR3, as DNA: TGTGCCAGCTCCGCCGGGACAGGCACAGATACGCAGTATTTT. Translated: CASSAGTGTDTQYF.

This chain uses TRBV11-2 with TRBJ1-5, with TRBD1 identical over 9 bases. The germline V gene has CDR1 SGHAT and CDR2 FQNNGV. The ends lost 3 bases at V and 6 bases at J; junction bases unmatched: 6. The CDR3 extends over 15 amino acids. CDR3 nucleotides: TGTGCCAGCAGCTTGAGACAGGGGGAGAGTCAGCCCCAGCATTTT. The encoded protein is CASSLRQGESQPQHF.

This rearrangement joins TRBV30 to TRBJ2-3, with 15 bases aligning to TRBD2. V shed 5 bases, J shed 3 bases, and the junction held 6 bases outside the gene matches. Germline V lookup: CDR1 GTSNPN, CDR2 SVGIG (reference sequence). CDR3 length: 16 residues. The DNA of the CDR3 is TGTGCCTGGGCCGCTGGACTAGCGGGGGGGACAGATACGCAGTATTTT. Encoded protein: CAWAAGLAGGTDTQYF.

The gene calls are TRBV4-2 and TRBJ1-4; D might be TRBD1 (5 bases). V was cut by 0 bases and J by 5 bases, with 10 bases left in between. Germline CDR1 and CDR2: LGHNA and YNFKEQ. CDR3 size: 15 residues. The CDR3 loop reads CASSQDGTGNEKLFF. CDR3 DNA sequence: TGTGCCAGCAGCCAAGACGGTACAGGAAATGAAAAACTGTTTTTT.

This chain uses TRBV5-1 with TRBJ2-3; 8 bases agree with TRBD2. Germline V gene data show CDR1 as SGHRS and CDR2 as YFSETQ. The V segment lost 0 bases and the J segment 14 bases; nucleotides outside the gene matches: 8. The CDR3 is 13 residues long. This CDR3 reads CASSLAGSGMAYF. For the CDR3, the DNA is TGCGCCAGCAGCTTGGCCGGTAGCGGGATGGCGTATTTT.